This T cell receptor (beta chain) was sequenced during a study of T cell responses to AZD1222 COVID-19 vaccine (dated by TCRdb to about 2021). For the study in its entirety: TCR sequencing was performed for 230 to 250 trial participants, of whom roughly 200 were given two doses of AZD1222 and 26 were given two doses of MenACWY control vaccine. Trial participants were enrolled into age subgroups of 18-55, 56-69 and 70-plus years, which contained roughly 150, 30 and 60 TCR-sequenced participants, respectively.

The CDR3 regions of human TCRbeta chains were analyzed by immunosequencing. Turning to the authors' computational methods: Repertoire TCRs were matched against a reference library of SARS-CoV-2-specific TCRs generated with the MIRA antigen-specificity platform. Breadth was defined as the fraction of unique TCRs that were SARS-CoV-2-associated, and depth was defined as the fraction of total T cells that were SARS-CoV-2-associated. Each spike-specific TCR was assigned to its reactive spike region and to a CD4 or CD8 class using the MIRA data. Log10-transformed breadth and depth values were compared by one-way ANOVA with Sidak's multiple comparisons tests. TCRdb stores this immuneACCESS table with in-frame sequences only. Part of the clones is absent; in the studies checked, under half of the shortfall reflects unresolved V genes, and no reason is known for the rest. V and J calls and clone size follow that table, whereas D and trimming were derived from the DNA. This sample has 85,000 to 100,000 clones in its table, and around nine tenths of those were observed once. The ten largest clones capture 5% of the sample.

At the junction V is shortened by 4 bases and J by 4 bases, with 13 bases in between. The cysteine opens and the phenylalanine closes a CDR3 of 15 amino acids. Only the CDR3 DNA is retained, 45 bases long and in frame from the first base. CDR1 and CDR2, per the germline V gene, are SGHTA and FQGNSA. The meaning of the sample's time point label: about 28 days (+/-7) after the second vaccine dose. AZD1222 recipients with second doses at about 4 weeks or about 12 weeks were pooled, because spike-specific TCR depth and breadth did not differ between schedules. Samples from vaccinated people were obtained from the UK trials COV001 and COV002, which included a single-blind randomized controlled phase 2/3 trial of AZD1222 (ChAdOx1 nCoV-19) in healthy adults. Trial participant PBMC samples were collected at day 0 and day 28 after the second dose for TCRbeta chain sequencing. In this sample, this clone turned up once. The specificity of this receptor is unknown. Base qualities were left out, and no much larger clone turns up one base away.

Paper-wide results and their limitations: Conclusions about previously exposed vaccinees were limited because only a handful of AZD1222 recipients were SARS-CoV-2 seropositive at baseline. Because no day 14 peak-response samples were available, the repertoires could be characterized only after the peak T cell response. The 56-69-year group was small, and its depth increase did not reach significance, likely because of low power. After two AZD1222 doses, spike-specific TCR breadth and depth were significantly higher than at day 0 and than in MenACWY recipients. CD4 TCRs associated with the vaccine covered the entire spike protein, and the dominant responses were in regions 160-218 and 743-854. Nearly half of unique spike-specific TCRs reportedly recognized epitopes outside regions mutated in the B.1.351 and B.1.1.7 variants. Participants were mostly white British and included more females than males, and it was suggested by the authors that clonal diversity may have been underestimated.

This clonotype was sampled from an adult who received the AZD1222 COVID-19 vaccine. The rearranged segments are TRBV7-2 and TRBJ2-2, with the identity of the D gene unclear. The sample consisted of peripheral blood, taken 28 days after the second AZD1222 dose. The DNA is TGTGCCAGCAGCTCGGAGAGGTTGGGCACCGGGGAGCTGTTTTTT. Translation gives CASSSERLGTGELFF. Full variable domain (CDR3 extended with the reference TRBV7-2 and TRBJ2-2 proteins): GAGVSQSPSNKVTEKGKDVELRCDPISGHTALYWYRQSLGQGLEFLIYFQGNSAPDKSGLPSDRFSAERTGGSVSTLTIQRTQQEDSAVYLCASSSERLGTGELFFGEGSRLTVL.